This TCR beta chain was captured in a study of blood T cells in healthy people across ages. Then a second PCR, running about 7 to 11 cycles, was carried out with a sample-barcoded 5' primer and a J-beta primer mix. One entry per CDR3 protein, called by TCRdb with MiXCR from the 5' RACE reads. The table records roughly 800,000 distinct CDR3 sequences, roughly 64% of them present only once. The V end was cut by 0 bases, the J end by 6 bases, with 12 bases between. Germline lookup yields CDR1 SGHRS and CDR2 YFSETQ. CDR3 size: 15 residues. This rearrangement joins TRBV5-1 to TRBJ2-2; D remains unclear. The sequenced sample was blood. The clonotype comes from a man aged 30-40 years in good health. In DNA, the CDR3 is TGCGCCAGCAGCTTGGTAGGCTTGTCCGCCGGGGAGCTGTTTTTT. Amino acids: CASSLVGLSAGELFF. The full variable domain, rest sourced from reference TRBV5-1 and TRBJ2-2, is KAGVTQTPRYLIKTRGQQVTLSCSPISGHRSVSWYQQTPGQGLQFLFEYFSETQRNKGNFPGRFSGRQFSNSRSEMNVSTLELGDSALYLCASSLVGLSAGELFFGEGSRLTVL.